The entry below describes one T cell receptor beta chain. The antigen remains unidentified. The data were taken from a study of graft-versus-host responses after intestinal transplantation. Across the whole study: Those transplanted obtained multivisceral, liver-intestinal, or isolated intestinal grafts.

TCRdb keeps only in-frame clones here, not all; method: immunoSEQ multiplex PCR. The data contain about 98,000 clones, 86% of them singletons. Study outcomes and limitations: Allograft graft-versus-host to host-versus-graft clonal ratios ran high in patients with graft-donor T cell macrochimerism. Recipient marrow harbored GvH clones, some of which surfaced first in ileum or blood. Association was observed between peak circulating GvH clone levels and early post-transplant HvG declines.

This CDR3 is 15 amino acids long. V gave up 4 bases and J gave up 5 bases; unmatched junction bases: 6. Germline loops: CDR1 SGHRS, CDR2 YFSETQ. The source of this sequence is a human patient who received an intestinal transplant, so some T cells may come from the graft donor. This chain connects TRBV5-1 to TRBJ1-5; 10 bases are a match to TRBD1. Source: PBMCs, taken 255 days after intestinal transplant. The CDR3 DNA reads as TGCGCCAGCAGCCCGACAGGGGGCAGGTATCAGCCCCAGCATTTT. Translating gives CASSPTGGRYQPQHF.